Below, 22 T cell receptor beta chains from the same sample are listed, as sequenced in a study of identical twins. TCRdb independently ran MiXCR on the 5' RACE reads; one entry per CDR3 protein. Of about 530,000 distinct CDR3 sequences detected, about a fifth appear once; the ten largest clones hold approximately 0.48%. These same records also appear under a second study, on yellow fever vaccine responses in identical twins.

Material for sequencing was CD4+ T cells sorted from blood. Receptors were obtained from a woman under 30 in good health.

The chain has TRBV29-1 and TRBJ2-1; D perhaps matches TRBD2 (5 bases). Per the germline V gene, CDR1 is SQVTM and CDR2 is ANQGSEA. This CDR3 spans 14 amino acids. V gave up 4 bases and J gave up 5 bases, with 15 bases separating them. The CDR3 sequence is CSVALMMRDNEQFF. In DNA, the CDR3 is TGCAGCGTTGCGCTGATGATGCGGGACAATGAGCAGTTCTTC.

The CDR3, as DNA: TGTGCCAGCAGAGTAGGAGCGGGAGAGTCCGAGACCCAGTACTTC. Encoded protein: CASRVGAGESETQYF. This chain uses TRBV11-2 with TRBJ2-5; 8 positions match TRBD2. The CDR3 covers 15 residues. The V and J ends lost 6 bases and 5 bases, in that order; junction bases with no gene match: 11. Germline CDR1 and CDR2: SGHAT and FQNNGV.

The CDR3 loop reads CASTPSSGVSYEQYF. Here the CDR3 DNA reads TGTGCCAGCACCCCATCGAGCGGGGTCTCCTACGAGCAGTACTTC. V and J are TRBV7-2 and TRBJ2-7, with 7 nucleotides matching TRBD2. V shed 7 bases, J shed 0 bases, and the junction held 9 bases outside the gene matches. Germline CDR1 SGHTA, CDR2 FQGNSA. The CDR3 loop spans 15 amino acids. Full variable domain (outside the CDR3, taken from reference TRBV7-2 and TRBJ2-7): GAGVSQSPSNKVTEKGKDVELRCDPISGHTALYWYRQSLGQGLEFLIYFQGNSAPDKSGLPSDRFSAERTGGSVSTLTIQRTQQEDSAVYLCASTPSSGVSYEQYFGPGTRLTVT.

The chain is built from TRBV20-1 and TRBJ2-3, with D uncertain. V was clipped by 6 bases and J by 2 bases, with 9 bases between them. This CDR3 has 12 amino acids. Germline V gene lookup returns CDR1 DFQATT and CDR2 SNEGSKA (reference sequence). The CDR3 here is CSAGQVTDTQYF. The CDR3 nucleotides read TGCAGTGCAGGGCAGGTCACAGATACGCAGTATTTT.

The chain joins TRBV10-3 to TRBJ2-2, with 11 bases fitting TRBD2. The CDR3 sequence is 16 residues long. Trimming at V came to 4 bases and at J to 5 bases, leaving 6 bases not matched to a gene. Germline V gene data show CDR1 as ENHRY and CDR2 as SYGVKD. The CDR3 is CAISVAGTSGTGELFF. In nucleotides, the CDR3 is TGTGCCATCAGTGTAGCCGGGACTAGCGGAACCGGGGAGCTGTTTTTT.

This clonotype was picked up a small number of times. V usage is TRBV4-2 and J usage is TRBJ2-3; either TRBD1 or TRBD2 may supply D (5 bases each). This CDR3 has 17 amino acids. The V and J ends lost 0 bases and 5 bases respectively, with 18 bases between them. From germline, CDR1 is LGHNA and CDR2 YNFKEQ. The CDR3 spells CASSQEGARGRVDTQYF. CDR3 DNA sequence: TGTGCCAGCAGCCAAGAAGGGGCACGGGGCCGGGTAGATACGCAGTATTTT.

This clonotype has a handful of counts. V usage is TRBV20-1 and J usage is TRBJ1-5; D might be TRBD1 (5 bases). The CDR3 extends over 14 amino acids. The germline V gene encodes CDR1 DFQATT and CDR2 SNEGSKA (reference sequence). V dropped 3 bases and J dropped 0 bases, with 9 bases sitting between them. The chain's CDR3 is CSASDSNSNQPQHF. The CDR3 DNA reads as TGCAGTGCTAGTGACAGCAATAGCAATCAGCCCCAGCATTTT.

This clonotype appeared a few times. The chain employs TRBV5-4 and TRBJ2-7; D unresolved. V was trimmed by 3 bases and J by 4 bases, leaving 8 bases between them. Germline assignment: CDR1 SGHNT and CDR2 YYREEE (reference sequence). The CDR3 runs to 12 residues. The CDR3 region is CASSSGRYEQYF. DNA for the CDR3: TGTGCCAGCAGCTCGGGTCGATACGAGCAGTACTTC. The full variable domain, in which reference TRBV5-4 and TRBJ2-7 provide the parts outside the CDR3, is ETGVTQSPTHLIKTRGQQVTLRCSSQSGHNTVSWYQQALGQGPQFIFQYYREEENGRGNFPPRFSGLQFPNYSSELNVNALELDDSALYLCASSSGRYEQYFGPGTRLTVT.

This chain uses TRBV5-1 with TRBJ2-5, with D possibly being TRBD2 (6 bases). Between the trimmed V and J ends, which lost 7 bases and 4 bases, there was a span of 11 bases. This CDR3 region has 12 residues. Per the germline V gene, CDR1 is SGHRS and CDR2 is YFSETQ. The CDR3 sequence: CASFEGGETQYF. CDR3 sequence (DNA): TGCGCCAGCTTCGAGGGAGGAGAGACCCAGTACTTC.

Here the CDR3 reads CASSLGQGATGQETQYF. The CDR3 DNA reads TGTGCCAGCAGCCTCGGACAGGGGGCGACGGGCCAAGAGACCCAGTACTTC. The chain combines TRBV12-3 or TRBV12-4 with TRBJ2-5; 11 positions agree with TRBD1. This CDR3 contains 17 residues. The trim removed 6 bases at V and 1 base at J, leaving 10 bases unmatched.

This clonotype was seen a few times. The chain joins TRBV7-9 to TRBJ1-2; D uncertain. Germline V gene data show CDR1 as SEHNR and CDR2 as FQNEAQ (reference sequence). Trimming took off 5 bases at V and 6 bases at J, with 22 bases between the two ends. CDR3 length equals 16 residues. Written as DNA, the CDR3 is TGTGCCAGCAGCCTGAATACTATTCAACCGCGGGATGGCTACACCTTC. Protein product: CASSLNTIQPRDGYTF.

This CDR3 reads CASRDNSYEQYV. The CDR3 nucleotides are TGTGCCAGCAGGGATAATTCCTACGAGCAGTACGTC. The chain joins TRBV2 to TRBJ2-7; D not resolved. Germline values: CDR1 SNHLY, CDR2 FYNNEI. CDR3 length equals 12 residues. V lost 6 bases and J lost 1, with 7 bases in between.

There are a few counts of this clonotype. The genes are TRBV11-1 and TRBJ2-7, with D perhaps matching TRBD2 (5 bases). Trimming cost V 6 bases and J 4 bases, with 28 bases left between them. Germline V CDR1 and CDR2: SGHAT, FQDESV (reference sequence). The CDR3 contains 18 residues. The CDR3 loop reads CASSWSLTTGIRSYEQYF. CDR3 in DNA: TGTGCCAGCAGTTGGTCCCTTACAACCGGGATTCGGAGTTACGAGCAGTACTTC.

V usage is TRBV20-1 and J usage is TRBJ1-6, with 9 bases that match TRBD1. Germline values: CDR1 DFQATT, CDR2 SNEGSKA (reference sequence). CDR3 size: 16 residues. The V and J ends lost 1 base and 10 bases, in that order; junction bases with no gene match: 11. CDR3 nucleotide sequence: TGCAGTGCTAGAGTTTCTACCGGGACAGGGACCTCACCCCTCCACTTT. It yields the protein CSARVSTGTGTSPLHF.

The CDR3 loop is CASSFGVLTDTQYF. The CDR3 DNA reads as TGCGCCAGCAGCTTTGGGGTCCTCACAGATACGCAGTATTTT. The chain is built from TRBV5-1 and TRBJ2-3; no firm D call. Germline assignment: CDR1 SGHRS and CDR2 YFSETQ. This CDR3 region has 14 residues. The V end lost 2 bases, the J end lost 2 bases, and 9 bases lay between the germline ends.

This chain uses TRBV20-1 with TRBJ2-7; 7 bases align to TRBD2. The germline gives CDR1 DFQATT, CDR2 SNEGSKA (reference sequence). The CDR3 covers 14 residues. J gave up 3 bases and V 6 bases, and 11 bases lay outside the gene matches. This CDR3 reads CSARPSGLLYEQYV. For the CDR3, the DNA is TGCAGTGCACGCCCCTCGGGACTACTCTACGAGCAGTACGTC.

J is TRBJ2-3 and V is TRBV5-1; the D gene could be TRBD1 or TRBD2 (5 bases each). CDR3 length: 15 amino acids. Germline V gene data show CDR1 as SGHRS and CDR2 as YFSETQ. The V and J ends lost 0 bases and 1 base respectively, with 9 bases between them. The CDR3 region is CASSLVGDRTDTQYF. The CDR3 nucleotides read TGCGCCAGCAGCTTGGTAGGGGACCGCACAGATACGCAGTATTTT.

The genes are TRBV6-2 or TRBV6-3 and TRBJ2-7; 13 nucleotides line up with TRBD2. The CDR3 runs to 16 residues. Germline values: CDR1 MNHEY, CDR2 SVGEGT. Unmatched junction bases numbered 11, after V lost 6 bases and J lost 6 bases. This chain's CDR3 is CASSPHLTSGRSEQYF. The CDR3 DNA follows: TGTGCCAGCAGCCCCCACCTGACTAGCGGGAGGTCCGAGCAGTACTTC.

The rearrangement uses TRBV28 and TRBJ1-2; D might be TRBD1 (6 bases). With 2 bases removed from V and 6 bases from J, the gap between germline ends came to 7 bases. This CDR3 has 12 residues. The germline CDR1 and CDR2 sequences are MDHEN and SYDVKM. The CDR3 protein is CASSLGTHGYTF. CDR3 DNA sequence: TGTGCCAGCAGTTTAGGGACACATGGCTACACCTTC.

CDR3 in DNA: TGTGCCAGCAGTGATCGTGGTGAAAAACTGTTTTTT. Amino acid sequence: CASSDRGEKLFF. The V and J genes are TRBV2 and TRBJ1-4, with D hard to call. Germline V lookup: CDR1 SNHLY, CDR2 FYNNEI. The CDR3 is made up of 12 amino acids. V was shortened by 3 bases and J by 7 bases, with 6 bases between the two germline ends.

This clonotype turned up a few times. This chain connects TRBV28 to TRBJ1-1; D not resolved. Trimming took 8 bases from V and 5 from J, leaving 9 bases between them. CDR1 is MDHEN, CDR2 SYDVKM, per germline. This CDR3 comprises 11 residues. Here the CDR3 reads CASWSRTEAFF. CDR3 bases: TGTGCCAGCTGGAGTAGGACTGAAGCTTTCTTT. Filled out from reference TRBV28 and TRBJ1-1, the complete variable domain reads DVKVTQSSRYLVKRTGEKVFLECVQDMDHENMFWYRQDPGLGLRLIYFSYDVKMKEKGDIPEGYSVSREKKERFSLILESASTNQTSMYLCASWSRTEAFFGQGTRLTVV.

Only one count was recorded for this clonotype. The V call is TRBV27, the J call TRBJ2-3; 10 bases are shared with TRBD2. The CDR3 has 16 amino acids. Germline values: CDR1 MNHEY, CDR2 SMNVEV (reference sequence). The V gene end was trimmed by 5 bases and the J gene end by 6 bases; junction bases not matched to a gene: 11. This CDR3 is CASSPSRSGRQDTQYF. The DNA for the CDR3 is TGTGCCAGCAGTCCCTCGCGTAGCGGGAGGCAGGATACGCAGTATTTT.